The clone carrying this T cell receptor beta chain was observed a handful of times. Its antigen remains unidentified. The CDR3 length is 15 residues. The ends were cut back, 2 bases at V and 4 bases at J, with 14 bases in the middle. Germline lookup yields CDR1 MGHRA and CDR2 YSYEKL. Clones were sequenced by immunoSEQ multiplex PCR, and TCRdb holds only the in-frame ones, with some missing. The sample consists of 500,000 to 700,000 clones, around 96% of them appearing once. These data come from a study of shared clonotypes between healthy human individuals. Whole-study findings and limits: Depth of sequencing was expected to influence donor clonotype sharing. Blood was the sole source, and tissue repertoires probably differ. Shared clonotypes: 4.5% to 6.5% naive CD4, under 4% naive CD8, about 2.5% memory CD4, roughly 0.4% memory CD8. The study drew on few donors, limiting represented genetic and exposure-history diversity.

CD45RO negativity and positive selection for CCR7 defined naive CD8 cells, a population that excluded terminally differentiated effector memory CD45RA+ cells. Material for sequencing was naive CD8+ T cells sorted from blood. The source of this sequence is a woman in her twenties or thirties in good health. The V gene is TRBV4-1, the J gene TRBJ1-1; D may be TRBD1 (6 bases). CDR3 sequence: CASSQFAGAGTEAFF. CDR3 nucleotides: TGCGCCAGCAGCCAATTTGCGGGGGCTGGCACTGAAGCTTTCTTT.